A single sample is the source of the 5 T cell receptor beta chains below, sequenced in a study of preoperative IRX-2 immunotherapy in early breast cancer. The assay was immunoSEQ multiplex PCR, and TCRdb's table has in-frame clones only and misses some. The sample has 25,000 to 30,000 clones; 82% are singletons. The sample's treatment: preoperative locoregional IRX-2 cytokine immunotherapy. Sampling was performed from a patient treated with IRX-2 immunotherapy. These receptors originate from a human donor with breast cancer.

This clone was counted once. The chain is built from TRBV7-1 and TRBJ1-6; 12 bases align to TRBD1. TRBV7-1 is sorted into the ORF group, with uncertain function. This CDR3 has 15 residues. The V gene end was trimmed by 6 bases and the J gene end by 5 bases; junction bases not matched to a gene: 2. The chain's CDR3 is CASSGTGGDNSPLHF. CDR3 nucleotides: TGTGCCAGCAGTGGGACAGGGGGCGATAATTCACCCCTCCACTTT.

This clone was counted once. V gene TRBV11-3 combines with J gene TRBJ2-2; TRBD1 agrees at 9 bases. Germline V gene data show CDR1 as SGHNT and CDR2 as YENEEA. The CDR3 totals 16 residues. V gave up 3 bases and J gave up 4 bases; unmatched junction bases: 6. CDR3 protein: CASSLEQGATTGELFF. The DNA of the CDR3 is TGTGCCAGCAGCTTGGAACAGGGGGCGACCACCGGGGAGCTGTTTTTT.

The V and J genes are TRBV11-3 and TRBJ2-7; tentatively, D is TRBD1 (6 bases). The germline V gene has CDR1 SGHNT and CDR2 YENEEA. The V end lost 5 bases, the J end lost 3 bases, and 20 bases lay between the germline ends. The CDR3 is made up of 16 amino acids. Here the CDR3 DNA reads TGTGCCAGCAGCCATACAGTAGGGGGACCCCGCTACGAGCAGTACTTC. It translates to CASSHTVGGPRYEQYF.

This rearrangement joins TRBV12-5 to TRBJ2-3, with D possibly TRBD2 on 6 matching bases. V lost 1 base and J lost 2, with 10 bases in between. Germline V CDR1 and CDR2: LGHNT, FRNRAP. This CDR3 has 15 amino acids. CDR3 DNA: TGTGCTAGTGGTTTGGGGGGACTGTACACAGATACGCAGTATTTT. Translating it yields CASGLGGLYTDTQYF.

The chain recombines TRBV6-8 with TRBJ2-7; 10 positions agree with TRBD2. Losses at the gene ends were 5 bases for V and 13 bases for J; bases not matched to a gene: 8. The V gene's germline CDR1 is MNHGY and CDR2 SAAAGT. The CDR3 extends over 12 amino acids. As DNA, the CDR3 is TGTGCCAGCAGTACCCTAGCGGGAGTTGTATACTTC. It is translated as CASSTLAGVVYF.